These 8 T cell receptor beta chains came from one sample sequenced in a study of blood T cell repertoires in COVID-19. The method was immunoSEQ multiplex PCR; TCRdb's version includes in-frame clones alone and lacks a portion of them. The sample holds around 160,000 clones; over 75% are singletons and the top ten take 1.2%. The source material was PBMCs or T cells enriched from blood (not recorded which). These receptors were obtained from a woman younger than 45 with acute COVID-19.

This chain uses TRBV19 with TRBJ1-3, with TRBD1 as a possible D gene (6 bases). V was trimmed by 7 bases and J by 5 bases, leaving 18 bases between them. The CDR3 has 15 residues. Per the germline V gene, CDR1 is LNHDA and CDR2 is SQIVND (reference sequence). The CDR3: CASKGLEQGRNTIYF. In DNA form, the CDR3 reads TGTGCCAGTAAGGGTCTCGAGCAGGGGAGAAACACCATATATTTT.

This clone was detected a few times. This chain links TRBV27 with TRBJ1-1, with D possibly being TRBD1 (6 bases). In germline, CDR1 is MNHEY, CDR2 SMNVEV (reference sequence). Trimming removed 7 bases from V and 1 base from J, with 10 bases in between. This CDR3 spans 13 amino acids. The CDR3 sequence: CASMGQRNTEAFF. The CDR3 nucleotides read TGTGCCAGCATGGGACAAAGGAACACTGAAGCTTTCTTT.

In this sample, this clone turned up once. The V and J genes are TRBV3-1 (or the pseudogene TRBV3-2) and TRBJ2-1; TRBD2 matches 13 bases. Germline V gene data show CDR1 as LGHDT and CDR2 as YNNKEL (reference sequence). The CDR3 runs to 16 residues. Losses at the gene ends were 1 base for V and 7 bases for J; bases not matched to a gene: 4. The CDR3 sequence is CASSQGTSGSGNEQFF. The CDR3 region has the DNA TGTGCCAGCAGCCAAGGGACTAGCGGGAGCGGGAATGAGCAGTTCTTC.

This clone was seen only a few times. The chain uses TRBV7-3 and TRBJ2-2; TRBD1 matches at 9 bases. J lost 4 bases, V lost 3 bases, and 9 bases had no gene match. Germline V gene sequence: CDR1 SGHTA, CDR2 FQGTGA. The CDR3 covers 17 residues. The CDR3 nucleotides are TGTGCCAGCAGCTTGGACAGGGGCGGTTTAAGCACCGGGGAGCTGTTTTTT. This codes for CASSLDRGGLSTGELFF.

The V call is TRBV28, the J call TRBJ2-7; D remains ambiguous. Trimming took off 7 bases at V and 4 bases at J, with 14 bases between the two ends. The V gene's germline CDR1 is MDHEN and CDR2 SYDVKM. The CDR3 runs to 13 residues. Here the CDR3 DNA reads TGTGCCAGCAAAAAACAGTTTATTTACGAGCAGTACTTC. This sequence encodes CASKKQFIYEQYF. Complete variable domain (other parts from reference TRBV28 and TRBJ2-7): DVKVTQSSRYLVKRTGEKVFLECVQDMDHENMFWYRQDPGLGLRLIYFSYDVKMKEKGDIPEGYSVSREKKERFSLILESASTNQTSMYLCASKKQFIYEQYFGPGTRLTVT.

The rearrangement joins TRBV18 to TRBJ1-3; D is uncertain. CDR3 length equals 19 residues. The ends were cut back, 3 bases at V and 1 base at J, with 22 bases in the middle. Germline V gene data show CDR1 as KGHSH and CDR2 as LQKENI. CDR3 sequence (DNA): TGTGCCAGCTCACCGGAGGTTACCTATAACCTAGATTCTGGAAACACCATATATTTT. This encodes CASSPEVTYNLDSGNTIYF.

This rearrangement joins TRBV2 to TRBJ1-5; 7 positions agree with TRBD1. Germline V gene sequence: CDR1 SNHLY, CDR2 FYNNEI. The CDR3 totals 15 residues. Losses at the gene ends were 4 bases for V and 1 base for J; bases not matched to a gene: 4. DNA of the CDR3: TGTGCCAGCAGTGCAGGGGGGATGAGCAATCAGCCCCAGCATTTT. Translated: CASSAGGMSNQPQHF.

This chain joins TRBV10-3 and TRBJ2-1; 7 bases agree with TRBD2. CDR3 length: 15 residues. Losses at the gene ends were 4 bases for V and 4 bases for J; bases not matched to a gene: 7. Germline CDR1 and CDR2: ENHRY and SYGVKD. DNA for the CDR3: TGTGCCATCAGTGCAGTAGCGGGCGGGTACAATGAGCAGTTCTTC. The encoded protein is CAISAVAGGYNEQFF.